Sequencing of this TCR beta chain was carried out in a study of blood T cell repertoires in COVID-19. Looking at the study overall: T cells, B-cell-depleted T cells, or PBMCs provided the cDNA or gDNA that served as material.

In the authors' workflow: Amplification of reference gene primers was used by the study to estimate nucleated cell counts. The table came from immunoSEQ multiplex PCR; TCRdb's copy has only in-frame clones and leaves some out. V and J calls plus clone size are reproduced from that table; the DNA served to infer D and trimming. The table shows 90,000 or so clones, with 70% to 90% occurring only once. The CDR3 loop spans 18 amino acids. Germline CDR1 reads SGHRS; CDR2 reads YFSETQ. V was cut by 4 bases and J by 0 bases, with 19 bases left in between. The chain carries TRBV5-1 and TRBJ1-4; perhaps TRBD1 as D (5 bases). This clonotype was obtained from a man in his sixties with acute or convalescent COVID-19. Sequencing was done on a sample of peripheral blood. The CDR3 bases are TGCGCCAGCAGCCCGGGACTTAATAACCTTGCAACTAATGAAAAACTGTTTTTT. It is translated as CASSPGLNNLATNEKLFF.